The 4 T cell receptor beta chains presented below share a single source sample, sequenced in a study of OX40 agonist ivuxolimab in advanced cancers. The assay was immunoSEQ multiplex PCR, and TCRdb's table has in-frame clones only and misses some. The repertoire holds 55,000 to 70,000 clones, with 70% to 90% as singletons. The material sequenced was CD4+ or CD8+ T cells sorted from blood, taken in a trial of the OX40 agonist ivuxolimab. The receptors stem from an adult with an advanced solid tumor such as melanoma, head and neck, liver or kidney cancer.

This chain links TRBV10-3 with TRBJ2-3, with D maybe TRBD1 (5 bases). The CDR3 is made up of 16 amino acids. V dropped 1 base and J dropped 0 bases, with 11 bases sitting between them. Per germline, CDR1 ENHRY and CDR2 SYGVKD. CDR3 nucleotides: TGTGCCATCAGTGAGTTCCAGGGTTCTAGCACAGATACGCAGTATTTT. It codes for CAISEFQGSSTDTQYF.

The rearrangement joins TRBV18 to TRBJ2-5; the D is unclear. The CDR3 sequence is 14 residues long. V lost 2 bases to trimming and J lost 3 bases, with 10 bases between them. Germline V gene data show CDR1 as KGHSH and CDR2 as LQKENI. CDR3: CASSPNGREETQYF. DNA of the CDR3: TGTGCCAGCTCACCAAACGGACGGGAAGAGACCCAGTACTTC.

This chain connects TRBV28 to TRBJ1-5, with D unclear. The CDR3 length is 14 residues. Trimming removed 3 bases at V and 6 bases at J, with 12 bases between. The germline V gene encodes CDR1 MDHEN and CDR2 SYDVKM. DNA of the CDR3: TGTGCCAGCAGTTTCCGACGGGATGGTCAGCCCCAGCATTTT. This sequence encodes CASSFRRDGQPQHF.

The chain uses TRBV5-1 and TRBJ2-3; possible D gene TRBD2, 6 bases. CDR3 length equals 14 residues. Trimming removed 7 bases at V and 5 bases at J, with 17 bases between. CDR1 and CDR2 (germline): SGHRS, YFSETQ. The CDR3 sequence is CASFSGTQKDTQYF. The DNA of the CDR3 is TGCGCCAGCTTTTCCGGGACTCAAAAAGATACGCAGTATTTT.